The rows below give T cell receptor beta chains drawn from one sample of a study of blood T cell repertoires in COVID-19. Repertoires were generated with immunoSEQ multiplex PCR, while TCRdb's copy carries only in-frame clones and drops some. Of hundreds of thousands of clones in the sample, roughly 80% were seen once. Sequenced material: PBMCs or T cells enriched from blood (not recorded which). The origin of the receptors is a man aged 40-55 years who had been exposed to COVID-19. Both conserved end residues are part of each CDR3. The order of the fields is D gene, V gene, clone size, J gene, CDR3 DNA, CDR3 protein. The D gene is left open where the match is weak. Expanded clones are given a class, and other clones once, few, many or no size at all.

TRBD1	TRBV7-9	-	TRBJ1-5	TGTGCCAGCAGATCCACCGCGACAGGGGGCGGGCAGCCCCAGCATTTT	CASRSTATGGGQPQHF
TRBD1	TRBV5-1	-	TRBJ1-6	TGCGCCAGCAGCTTGGGACAGGGAAATCGTTCACCCCTCCACTTT	CASSLGQGNRSPLHF
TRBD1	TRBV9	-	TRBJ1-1	TGTGCCAGCAGCGAGGCGACAGGGGGCACTGAAGCTTTCTTT	CASSEATGGTEAFF
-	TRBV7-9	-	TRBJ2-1	TGTGCCAGCAGCTTATTTAGCGGAGGACGGAATGAGCAGTTCTTC	CASSLFSGGRNEQFF
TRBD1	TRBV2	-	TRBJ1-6	TGTGCCAGCAGTGGGTCAGGGGGTAGTATTTCACCCCTCCACTTT	CASSGSGGSISPLHF
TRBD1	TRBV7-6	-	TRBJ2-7	TGTGCCAGCAGCGCGGGGACAGGGGGCGGGAACGAGCAGTACTTC	CASSAGTGGGNEQYF
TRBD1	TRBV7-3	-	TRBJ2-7	TGTGCCAGCAGCCCGTCCCCCACAGGGGAACAGTACTTC	CASSPSPTGEQYF
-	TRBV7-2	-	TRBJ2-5	TGTGCCAGCAGCTTCCATGGGCAGGGAGGGACCCAGTACTTC	CASSFHGQGGTQYF
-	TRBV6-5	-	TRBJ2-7	TGTGCCAGCAACGAGGGGGAGTACGAGCAGTACTTC	CASNEGEYEQYF
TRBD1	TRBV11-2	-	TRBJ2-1	TGTGCCAGCAGCTTGGGACAGGGGGGTGGCAAGCAGTTCTTC	CASSLGQGGGKQFF
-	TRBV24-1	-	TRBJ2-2	TGTGCCACCAGGGACACTCGAACCGGGGAGCTGTTTTTT	CATRDTRTGELFF
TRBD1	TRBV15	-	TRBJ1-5	TGTGCCACCAGCAGTGGACAGGGGCCGTATCAGCCCCAGCATTTT	CATSSGQGPYQPQHF
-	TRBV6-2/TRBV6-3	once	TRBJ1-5	TGTGCCAGCAGTTACAGGGGCAGGGAGCCCCAGCATTTT	CASSYRGREPQHF
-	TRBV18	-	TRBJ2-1	TGTGCCAGCTCACCACCGGACCCGTCCGGGGATGAGCAGTTCTTC	CASSPPDPSGDEQFF
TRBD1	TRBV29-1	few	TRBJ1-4	TGCAGCGCAGCCCGGGGACAGCTTAATGAAAAACTGTTTTTT	CSAARGQLNEKLFF
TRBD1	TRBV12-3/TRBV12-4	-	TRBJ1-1	TGTGCCAGCGGGACGACAGGGGACACTGAAGCTTTCTTT	CASGTTGDTEAFF
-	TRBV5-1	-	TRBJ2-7	TGCGCCAGCAGCGAAAGGACAGCCGGCTACGAGCAGTACTTC	CASSERTAGYEQYF
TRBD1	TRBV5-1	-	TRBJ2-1	TGCGCCAGTTGGCGGACAGGGGCTGACAATGAGCAGTTCTTC	CASWRTGADNEQFF
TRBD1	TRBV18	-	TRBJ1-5	TGTGCCAGCTCAGCTCCCGGGACAGGGCGCAATCAGCCCCAGCATTTT	CASSAPGTGRNQPQHF
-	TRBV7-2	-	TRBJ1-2	TGTGCCAGCAGCTTATACACAAAGAACTATGGCTACACCTTC	CASSLYTKNYGYTF
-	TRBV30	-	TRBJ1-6	TGTGCCTGGAGTGGATGGACAGCTAATTCACCCCTCCACTTT	CAWSGWTANSPLHF
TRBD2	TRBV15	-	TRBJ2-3	TGTGCCACCAGCAGAAGGCTAGCGGGAGAGAGGAAGACACACACAGATACGCAGTATTTT	CATSRRLAGERKTHTDTQYF
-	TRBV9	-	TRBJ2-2	TGTGCCAGCAGCGCCGGGACAACGAACACCGGGGAGCTGTTTTTT	CASSAGTTNTGELFF
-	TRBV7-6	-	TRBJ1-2	TGTGCCAGCAGCTTAGACTGGGGCAGGGGCTATGGCTACACCTTC	CASSLDWGRGYGYTF
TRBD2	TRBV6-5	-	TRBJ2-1	TGTGCCAGCAGCCGCGGACTAGCGGGAGTTATTGAGCAGTTCTTC	CASSRGLAGVIEQFF
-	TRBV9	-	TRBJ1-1	TGTGCCAGCAGCGTAGATGCAGGTAACACTGAAGCTTTCTTT	CASSVDAGNTEAFF
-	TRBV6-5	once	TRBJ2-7	TGTGCCAGCAGAAGAGAGGAGAGCGCCTACGAGCAGTACTTC	CASRREESAYEQYF
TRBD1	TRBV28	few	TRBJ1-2	TGTGCCAGCAGTTTACCGGCAGGGGGTATCTATGGCTACACCTTC	CASSLPAGGIYGYTF
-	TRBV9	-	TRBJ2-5	TGTGCCAGCAGCTCACAAGAGACCCAGTACTTC	CASSSQETQYF
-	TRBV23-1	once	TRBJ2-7	TGCGCCAGCAGTCAATCCCAGCGGAAAGCCTACGAGCAGTACTTC	CASSQSQRKAYEQYF
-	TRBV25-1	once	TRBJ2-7	TGTGCCAGCAGTGAATATAGCTACGAGCAGTACTTC	CASSEYSYEQYF
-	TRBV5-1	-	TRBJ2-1	TGCGCCAGCAGCTTGCAAAACTCCTACAATGAGCAGTTCTTC	CASSLQNSYNEQFF
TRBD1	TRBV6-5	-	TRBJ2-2	TGTGCCAGCAGAAAGGGACAGGGCGGCACCGGGGAGCTGTTTTTT	CASRKGQGGTGELFF
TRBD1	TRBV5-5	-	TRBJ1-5	TGTGCCAGCAACCCAACTCCAGGGGGTGAGCCCCAGCATTTT	CASNPTPGGEPQHF
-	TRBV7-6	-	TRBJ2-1	TGTGCCAGCAGCCTAGCTGGAGCGAATGAGCAGTTCTTC	CASSLAGANEQFF
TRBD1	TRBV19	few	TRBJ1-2	TGTGCCAGTTCGTTACAGGGGCGAGGCTACACCTTC	CASSLQGRGYTF
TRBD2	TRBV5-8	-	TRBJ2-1	TGTGCCAGCAGCTTGATTAGGGCTAGCGGGAGCAATGAGCAGTTCTTC	CASSLIRASGSNEQFF
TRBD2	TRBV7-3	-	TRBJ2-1	TGTGCCAGCAGCCCCCTAGCGGGAGTCAATGAGCAGTTCTTC	CASSPLAGVNEQFF
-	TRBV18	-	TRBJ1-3	TGTGCCAGCTCACCACGAGTAAGTTCTGGAAACACCATATATTTT	CASSPRVSSGNTIYF
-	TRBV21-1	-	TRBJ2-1	TGTGCCAGCACGGGAGGGACCTGCAATGAGCAGTTCTTC	CASTGGTCNEQFF
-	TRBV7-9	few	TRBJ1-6	TGTGCCAGCATTGCCCCGGGTTCTTCTAATTCACCCCTCCACTTT	CASIAPGSSNSPLHF
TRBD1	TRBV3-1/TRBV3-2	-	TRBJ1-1	TGTGCCAGCAGAGCCCAGGGGGGTGGCACTGAAGCTTTCTTT	CASRAQGGGTEAFF
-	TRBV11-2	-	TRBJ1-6	TGTGCCAGCAGCTTAATTCTAAATTCACCCCTCCACTTT	CASSLILNSPLHF
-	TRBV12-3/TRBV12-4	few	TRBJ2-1	TGTGCCAGCAGTTTAATTGGCGGGTCGGAGCAGTTCTTC	CASSLIGGSEQFF
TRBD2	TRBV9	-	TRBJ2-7	TGTGCCAGCAGCGTAGGTGCTAGCGGGAGTCCTGACGAGCAGTACTTC	CASSVGASGSPDEQYF
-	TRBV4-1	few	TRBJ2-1	TGCGCCAGCAGCCAAGATCAGGTTCCCCGGCAGTTCTTC	CASSQDQVPRQFF
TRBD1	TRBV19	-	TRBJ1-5	TGTGCCAGTAGTAGGGACCTGCTGGACAGGGATCGCCGTTTCACGCAGCCCCAGCATTTT	CASSRDLLDRDRRFTQPQHF
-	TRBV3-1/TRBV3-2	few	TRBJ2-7	TGTGCCAGCAGCCAAGGTCTCTACGAGCAGTACTTC	CASSQGLYEQYF
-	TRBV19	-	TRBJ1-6	TGTGCCACACAGGACTCCTATAATTCACCCCTCCACTTT	CATQDSYNSPLHF
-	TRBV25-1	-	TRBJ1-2	TGTGCCAGCGGTACCAGGGACTCCCGCTATGGCTACACCTTC	CASGTRDSRYGYTF
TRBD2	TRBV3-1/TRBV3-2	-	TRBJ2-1	TGTGCCAGCAGCCAGGTAGCGGGAGGTTCTTATGAGCAGTTCTTC	CASSQVAGGSYEQFF
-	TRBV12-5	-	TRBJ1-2	TGTGCTAGTGGTCTATTATATGGCTACACCTTC	CASGLLYGYTF
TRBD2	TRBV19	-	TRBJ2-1	TGTGCCAGTAGTAAAAGCGGGAGGGACAATGAGCAGTTCTTC	CASSKSGRDNEQFF
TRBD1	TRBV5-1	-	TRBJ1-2	TGCGCCAGCAGCGGGACAGGGGTCGGCTATGGCTACACCTTC	CASSGTGVGYGYTF
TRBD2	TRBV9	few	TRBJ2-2	TGTGCCAGCAGCGTAGCTACGGGGGGAAACACCGGGGAGCTGTTTTTT	CASSVATGGNTGELFF
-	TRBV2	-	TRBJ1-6	TGTGCCAGCAGTTCTACTGAGGCCGCTAATTCACCCCTCCACTTT	CASSSTEAANSPLHF
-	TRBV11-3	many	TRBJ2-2	TGTGCCAGCAGCCCTGTTTGGTGGGAGACGAAAGTAGGGGAGCTGTTTTTT	CASSPVWWETKVGELFF
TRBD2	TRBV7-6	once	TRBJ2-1	TGTGCCAGCAGCTCAGTAATGGGCGGGACTAGCGTCAACAATGAGCAGTTCTTC	CASSSVMGGTSVNNEQFF
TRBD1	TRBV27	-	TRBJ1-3	TGTGCCAGCAGTCCCTGGGACAGGGTGGGAAACACCATATATTTT	CASSPWDRVGNTIYF
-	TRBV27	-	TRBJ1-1	TGTGCCAGCAGTTTATTCGGCCTCGCGGACACTGAAGCTTTCTTT	CASSLFGLADTEAFF